These 11 T cell receptor beta chains were all obtained from the same sample, sequenced in a study of regulatory T cells in long-lasting Graves disease. Arm-PCR of CDR3 regions with iRepertoire HTBI primers generated TCR beta libraries. A single record per CDR3 protein comes from TCRdb applying MiXCR to the multiplex PCR reads. Counted here are around 460,000 distinct CDR3 sequences, around a fifth occurring once; the ten biggest clones make up around 7%. Time point denoted: persistent/refractory GD, antithyroid drugs over 5 years with positive TRAb. PBMC RNA was the source of the TCR library. The sample was peripheral blood mononuclear cells (PBMCs), taken when the disease was refractory, from a patient treated with antithyroid drugs. The origin of the receptors is a female donor with Graves disease.

This clonotype has ten or more counts. This chain uses TRBV12-3 or TRBV12-4 with TRBJ2-7, with 12 positions matching TRBD1. After removal of 3 bases from V and 8 bases from J, the junction contained 5 bases not matched to a gene. The CDR3 is 14 residues long. Here the CDR3 reads CASSFGTGGPQQYF. For the CDR3, the DNA is TGTGCCAGCAGTTTTGGGACAGGGGGCCCCCAGCAGTACTTC.

The chain links TRBV9 to TRBJ1-2, with TRBD1 as a possible D gene (5 bases). Trimming took 3 bases from V and 8 from J, leaving 20 bases between them. CDR3 length: 15 residues. Germline CDR1 SGDLS, CDR2 YYNGEE. The CDR3 DNA is TGTGCCAGCAGCGGATGGGGCAGTCCCTCGGGAGGCTACACCTTC. It specifies CASSGWGSPSGGYTF. The full variable domain, completed using reference TRBV9 and TRBJ1-2, is DSGVTQTPKHLITATGQRVTLRCSPRSGDLSVYWYQQSLDQGLQFLIQYYNGEERAKGNILERFSAQQFPDLHSELNLSSLELGDSALYFCASSGWGSPSGGYTFGSGTRLTVV.

Notes on this clonotype: The germline gene is not matched at one end of the junction; a read error may be the cause. The chain joins TRBV9 to TRBJ1-3, with D unresolved. This CDR3 has 13 amino acids. The germline V gene encodes CDR1 SGDLS and CDR2 YYNGEE. CDR3 nucleotide sequence: TGTGCCAGCAGCACGGAACAACGAAACACCGTATATTTT. Its protein is CASSTEQRNTVYF.

This clonotype was recorded a few times. The chain links TRBV11-2 to TRBJ2-7; no definite D call. The CDR3 length is 14 residues. Per germline, CDR1 SGHAT and CDR2 FQNNGV. V was clipped by 3 bases and J by 2 bases, with 11 bases between them. The CDR3 sequence: CASSLAARPYEQYF. The CDR3 bases are TGTGCCAGCAGCTTGGCTGCCAGGCCCTACGAGCAGTACTTC.

At least ten counts were recorded for this clonotype. The V and J genes are TRBV19 and TRBJ2-2, with 7 bases matching TRBD1. The CDR3 covers 13 residues. Germline V gives CDR1 LNHDA, CDR2 SQIVND (reference sequence). Trimming removed 9 bases from V and 6 bases from J; junction bases left unmatched: 7. The CDR3 coding sequence is TGTGCCAGCAGCCGACAGGGTCCCGGGGAGCTGTTTTTT. Translation: CASSRQGPGELFF.

CDR3 loop: CASIPAAAASYEQYF. The CDR3 bases are TGTGCCAGCATCCCCGCCGCGGCGGCCTCCTACGAGCAGTACTTC. The V call is TRBV28, the J call TRBJ2-7; D uncertain. Trimming pared 7 bases from V and 0 bases from J, leaving 16 bases between. The CDR3 is made up of 15 amino acids. Germline V gives CDR1 MDHEN, CDR2 SYDVKM.

This clonotype was detected many times. This rearrangement joins TRBV2 to TRBJ1-5; no reliable D call. Germline V gene lookup returns CDR1 SNHLY and CDR2 FYNNEI. V was cut by 6 bases and J by 12 bases, with 15 bases left in between. The CDR3 is 12 amino acids. DNA for the CDR3: TGTGCCAGCAGCGACAACCCCGGGAACCAGCATTTT. It encodes CASSDNPGNQHF.

This clonotype appeared many times. J is TRBJ1-2 and V is TRBV28, with D possibly matching TRBD1 (5 bases). Germline-derived CDR1 and CDR2 are MDHEN and SYDVKM. This CDR3 is built from 14 residues. Trimming removed 0 bases at V and 8 bases at J, with 13 bases between. The CDR3 region has the DNA TGTGCCAGCAGTTTATGGGGCAGGGTGGACGGCTACACCTTC. Its translation is CASSLWGRVDGYTF.

This clonotype was seen many times. The chain employs TRBV2 and TRBJ1-1, with a tentative D call TRBD1 (6 bases). Germline V gene data show CDR1 as SNHLY and CDR2 as FYNNEI. V was pared by 7 bases and J by 5 bases, with 14 bases between. The CDR3 is 13 amino acids. The CDR3 loop reads CASNPGAGTEAFF. CDR3 DNA: TGTGCCAGCAATCCGGGGGCGGGGACTGAAGCTTTCTTT.

The V and J genes are TRBV3-1 and TRBJ1-2; D may be TRBD1 (6 bases). The V gene lost 3 bases and the J gene lost 3 bases, with 11 bases spanning the gap. CDR3 length equals 14 residues. Germline V gene data show CDR1 as LGHDT and CDR2 as YNNKEL (reference sequence). The CDR3 DNA follows: TGTGCCAGCAGCCAGGGGGCTTGGGACTATGGCTACACCTTC. The encoded protein is CASSQGAWDYGYTF.

In this sample, this clonotype turned up many times. This rearrangement joins TRBV3-1 to TRBJ1-6, with D tentatively TRBD1 (6 bases). The CDR3 spans 13 residues. Germline loops: CDR1 LGHDT, CDR2 YNNKEL (reference sequence). V lost 5 bases and J lost 10, with 12 bases in between. For the CDR3, the DNA is TGTGCCAGCAGCACGGACAGTCGATCACCCCTCCACTTT. Its protein product is CASSTDSRSPLHF.